This TCR beta chain is drawn from a study of CD8+ T cells in alopecia areata. The wider study: Patients received oral tofacitinib, 5 to 10 mg twice daily, for moderate-to-severe alopecia areata. Tofacitinib therapy took 6 to 18 months; 6 months off drug came after.

Regarding this clone: Antigen specificity is unknown.

Points from the study as a whole: Clarity of TCR sharing across patients fell short of that in mice, possibly HLA-related.

The CDR3 totals 15 residues. In germline, CDR1 is MNHNS, CDR2 SASEGT. V was trimmed by 6 bases and J by 1 base, leaving 13 bases between them. Sequencing relied on a cDNA template that was reverse transcribed from extracted RNA. Data came from immunoSEQ multiplex PCR; TCRdb stores just in-frame clones and leaves some out. The sample yields 110,000 to 150,000 clones, 45% to 60% seen once. From alopecia areata patients, lesional scalp punch biopsies and peripheral blood were collected. This clonotype was obtained from a human donor with alopecia areata. This specimen consisted of CD4+ T cells sorted from blood, obtained at week 0. The genes are TRBV6-1 and TRBJ1-3, with D hard to call. The CDR3 protein is CASSRGSDSGNTIYF. The CDR3 DNA follows: TGTGCCAGCAGCCGAGGGAGTGATTCTGGAAACACCATATATTTT.